Sequencing of this T cell receptor beta chain was carried out in a study of shared T cell receptors in the human thymus (dated by TCRdb to the early 2020s). Study-level background: The study examined how the human thymus generates shared, self-reactive T-cell receptor alpha chains.

V and J are truncated by 3 bases and 2 bases respectively, leaving an intervening sequence of 22 bases. In the germline V gene, CDR1 corresponds to SQVTM and CDR2 to ANQGSEA. The CDR3 contains 17 residues, cysteine and phenylalanine counted. Only the CDR3 region is kept as DNA, spanning 51 bases read in frame from base 1. On this clone itself: Its antigen is currently not known. The sample holds no much larger clone one base away, and base qualities are not on file.

Libraries were prepared through the immunoSEQ multiplex PCR assay. TCRdb mirrors the immuneACCESS table, restricted to in-frame sequences. Some clones are absent from its copies; in checked studies, under half trace to an unresolved V gene, and the reason for the others is unknown. The sample contains hundreds of thousands of clones, around 87% of them found a single time. 0.009% to 0.0095% of the sample is taken by the ten largest. The same data also contributed to another study, on human thymus T cells. The second study's authors report: In Finland, the donors were immunologically healthy infants who were having open corrective cardiac surgery for congenital heart defects. Thymus tissue was obtained as surgical resects removed during corrective cardiac surgery. Biased V and J gene segment usage appeared to be present in both thymic and peripheral blood repertoires. Highly overlapping thymic TCR repertoires among unrelated individuals were reported in the related research. TCR alpha and beta repertoires from about 8 infant thymus samples and four related peripheral blood samples were characterized in the study. Donor ages ranged from roughly 6 to 250 days, and the cohort comprised about six male and a couple of female infants. After being mechanically released from the tissue, thymocytes were kept at -70 degrees C in pellets of about 9-32 million cells. Genomic DNA was extracted from frozen cell pellets with a QIAsymphony instrument. Using the immunoSEQ multiplex PCR assay, the TCRB and TCRAD loci were amplified from a standardized quantity of quality-controlled genomic DNA. Amplicons spanned the V(D)J region at a length sufficient to cover the CDR3 and identify V and J genes. The amplicons were sequenced on an Illumina platform via the commercial immunoSEQ service. Primer bias and sequencing errors were corrected as previously described, and TCRAD and TCRB were defined on the basis of the IMGT database. Repertoires were analysed with immunoSEQ Analyzer 3.0 and VDJTools, covering basic statistics, V/J segment usage, diversity estimates, rarefaction and pairwise overlap. To estimate diversity, the Chao1, ChaoE, Efron-Thisted, Shannon and inverse Simpson indices were applied, and diversity was also estimated on datasets down-sampled to the smallest sample. For repertoire overlap, CDR3 nucleotide sequence, V gene and J gene had to match strictly, and clustering was done by Jaccard-based multidimensional scaling. On average, around 780,000 unique TCRB clonotypes were obtained from thymus samples, compared with approximately 82,000 from blood samples.

This chain is built from TRBV29-1 and TRBJ1-2; the D gene is perhaps TRBD1, on 5 matching bases. Sequenced input: thymocytes. This TCR came from a boy in the first two years of life with a congenital heart defect. Donor details come from another sample of the same person, matched by shared clones. The CDR3 region: CSVEIQETQLINYGYTF. Here is the DNA: TGCAGCGTTGAGATACAGGAGACACAACTGATAAACTATGGCTACACCTTC.